The 12 T cell receptor beta chains presented below share a single source sample, sequenced in a study of T cell repertoires in cytomegalovirus infection. Antigens for these TCRs are unknown. TCRdb reprocessed the reads with MiXCR, giving one entry per CDR3 protein. The repertoire holds about 500,000 distinct CDR3 sequences, with 30% to 40% as singletons. The starting material was cultured PBMCs, obtained from culture after CMV antigen stimulation. These receptors originate from a human donor in good health (CMV status not recorded). Some clones in this sample may be carry-over from other donors' samples.

V is TRBV28 and J is TRBJ2-1; D is uncertain. Trimming removed 6 bases from V and 0 bases from J, with 21 bases in between. CDR3 length equals 18 residues. Germline CDR1 is MDHEN and CDR2 is SYDVKM. The chain's CDR3 is CASSPIRTLESSYNEQFF. The DNA for the CDR3 is TGTGCCAGCAGCCCGATTAGAACGCTCGAGAGCTCCTACAATGAGCAGTTCTTC.

The chain links TRBV19 to TRBJ1-5, with TRBD1 matching over 9 bases. Germline assignment: CDR1 LNHDA and CDR2 SQIVND (reference sequence). Unmatched junction bases numbered 15, after V lost 5 bases and J lost 10 bases. The CDR3 runs 16 residues. The CDR3 sequence is CASSLGTGTPRSPQHF. DNA of the CDR3: TGTGCCAGTAGTCTTGGGACAGGGACCCCTAGAAGCCCCCAGCATTTT.

A few counts support this clonotype. The chain employs TRBV12-3 or TRBV12-4 and TRBJ2-1, with D uncertain. The CDR3 loop spans 15 amino acids. Trimming left V 6 bases short and J 0 bases short, with 12 bases between. The CDR3 DNA follows: TGTGCCAGCAGCCCCATGTGGGGCTCCTACAATGAGCAGTTCTTC. This codes for CASSPMWGSYNEQFF.

The chain has TRBV28 and TRBJ2-2; D gene unclear. This CDR3 contains 16 residues. CDR1 MDHEN and CDR2 SYDVKM come from the germline V gene. V gave up 3 bases and J gave up 6 bases, with 17 bases separating them. CDR3 nucleotides: TGTGCCAGCAGTTTGACTGCGATAGTTGGCGCCGGGGAGCTGTTTTTT. Protein sequence: CASSLTAIVGAGELFF. Combining the CDR3 with reference TRBV28 and TRBJ2-2 gives the whole variable domain DVKVTQSSRYLVKRTGEKVFLECVQDMDHENMFWYRQDPGLGLRLIYFSYDVKMKEKGDIPEGYSVSREKKERFSLILESASTNQTSMYLCASSLTAIVGAGELFFGEGSRLTVL.

The V gene is TRBV20-1, the J gene TRBJ2-1; the D gene is possibly TRBD2 (6 bases). Germline V gene lookup returns CDR1 DFQATT and CDR2 SNEGSKA (reference sequence). The CDR3 is made up of 16 amino acids. V dropped 1 base and J dropped 0 bases, with 13 bases sitting between them. CDR3 nucleotides: TGCAGTGCTAGAGTCCTCGGGGGTAACTCCTACAATGAGCAGTTCTTC. Translating it yields CSARVLGGNSYNEQFF.

On this clonotype: No conserved phenylalanine or tryptophan is present at the end of the CDR3, so a read error is the likely explanation. This chain's CDR3 is CASSRQGVPYEQYS. CDR3 DNA sequence: TGTGCCAGCAGCCGACAGGGGGTTCCCTACGAGCAGTACTCC. The chain carries TRBV7-3 and TRBJ2-7; 9 bases line up with TRBD1. The germline V gene has CDR1 SGHTA and CDR2 FQGTGA. The CDR3 is 14 residues long. Trimming removed 5 bases from V and 2 bases from J; junction bases left unmatched: 4.

This chain uses TRBV20-1 with TRBJ2-1, with TRBD2 matching 10 bases. Germline values: CDR1 DFQATT, CDR2 SNEGSKA (reference sequence). The V segment lost 3 bases and the J segment 4 bases; nucleotides outside the gene matches: 3. The CDR3 totals 14 residues. The CDR3 here is CSARASGSYNEQFF. The DNA for the CDR3 is TGCAGTGCTAGGGCTAGCGGGAGTTACAATGAGCAGTTCTTC.

This clonotype was detected many times. The chain is built from TRBV7-2 and TRBJ1-3, with TRBD1 matching over 10 bases. CDR1 is SGHTA and CDR2 is FQGNSA in the germline V gene. The V and J ends lost 5 bases and 2 bases, in that order; junction bases with no gene match: 3. The CDR3 is made up of 15 amino acids. The CDR3 coding sequence is TGTGCCAGCAGCCCCGGGACAGGGGCTGGAAACACCATATATTTT. Amino acids: CASSPGTGAGNTIYF.

The chain combines TRBV12-3 or TRBV12-4 with TRBJ2-7; D is possibly TRBD1 (6 bases). This CDR3 spans 14 amino acids. Deletions cut 5 bases from V and 2 bases from J, with 13 bases between. CDR3 region: CASSKSTGPYEQYV. CDR3 nucleotides: TGTGCCAGCAGTAAATCGACAGGTCCCTACGAGCAGTACGTC.

The CDR3 DNA is TGTGCCTGGACGGTAGGGACTAGCGGGACCCACGAGCAGTACTTC. It encodes CAWTVGTSGTHEQYF. The rearrangement joins TRBV30 to TRBJ2-7; 13 positions match TRBD2. The CDR3 loop spans 15 amino acids. From germline, CDR1 is GTSNPN and CDR2 SVGIG (reference sequence). Unmatched junction bases numbered 8, after V lost 4 bases and J lost 5 bases. Using reference TRBV30 and TRBJ2-7 for the parts outside the CDR3, the full variable domain is SQTIHQWPATLVQPVGSPLSLECTVEGTSNPNLYWYRQAAGRGLQLLFYSVGIGQISSEVPQNLSASRPQDRQFILSSKKLLLSDSGFYLCAWTVGTSGTHEQYFGPGTRLTVT.

The V gene is TRBV24-1, the J gene TRBJ2-3; TRBD2 might be the D (5 bases). The CDR3 contains 14 residues. Germline-derived CDR1 and CDR2 are KGHDR and SFDVKD. Between the trimmed V and J ends, which lost 5 bases and 5 bases, there was a span of 13 bases. CDR3: CATSASQRGDTQYF. CDR3 sequence (DNA): TGTGCCACCAGTGCTAGCCAACGAGGAGATACGCAGTATTTT.

This clonotype appeared many times. This chain joins TRBV7-2 and TRBJ1-1, with no clear D. V lost 1 base, J lost 7 bases, and 7 bases lay in between. The CDR3 length is 12 residues. CDR1 and CDR2 (germline): SGHTA, FQGNSA. DNA of the CDR3: TGTGCCAGCAGCTTAGGCCGGCGTGAAGCTTTCTTT. Translation gives CASSLGRREAFF.